This TCR beta chain derives from a study of human thymus T cells. Deletions cut 1 base from V and 0 bases from J, with 24 bases between. CDR1 LNHDA and CDR2 SQIVND come from the germline V gene (reference sequence). The CDR3 sequence is 20 residues long. The study used thymus tissue resected during corrective heart surgery. Congenital heart defects were the reason for the corrective surgery that the donors, healthy Finnish infants, were having. Details on this clone: Its matching antigen is unknown.

Study-level findings and limits: Thymic and blood repertoires seemed to favor certain V and J genes. A high degree of thymic repertoire overlap among unrelated individuals was reported in related research.

Generated by immunoSEQ multiplex PCR, the TCRdb table keeps only in-frame clones and is missing some. The sample contains tens of thousands of clones, roughly 96% of which appear only once. V and J are TRBV19 and TRBJ2-5; D unresolved. The sequencing input was thymus tissue. The sequence was obtained from a girl under three years old with a congenital heart defect but otherwise immunologically healthy. The CDR3 reads CASSIGPDLPGQPYQETQYF. CDR3 nucleotide sequence: TGTGCCAGTAGTATAGGGCCGGATCTGCCCGGGCAACCGTACCAAGAGACCCAGTACTTC.